This T cell receptor (beta chain) was recorded in a study of blood T cell repertoires in COVID-19. Study as a whole: COVID-19 samples, acute and convalescent, were from the United States, Italy and Spain.

Repertoires were generated with immunoSEQ multiplex PCR, while TCRdb's copy carries only in-frame clones and drops some. The sample lists approximately 270,000 clones, roughly 88% occurring once. Sequenced input: peripheral blood. The clonotype comes from a woman aged 25 to 39 with COVID-19, enrolled during active disease.

The CDR3 spells CASSVQTGSGYTF. CDR3 bases: TGTGCCAGCTCAGTCCAGACAGGGAGCGGCTACACCTTC. The chain recombines TRBV18 with TRBJ1-2, with 7 nucleotides matching TRBD1. The V gene end was trimmed by 5 bases and the J gene end by 8 bases; junction bases not matched to a gene: 8. The CDR3 is made up of 13 amino acids. Germline V lookup: CDR1 KGHSH, CDR2 LQKENI.